The clone carrying this T cell receptor beta chain has just a few counts. What it recognizes is unknown. This specimen comes from a study of regulatory T cells in long-lasting Graves disease. Study overall: Over 5 years of antithyroid drugs with positive TSH receptor antibodies was taken to mean persistent Graves' disease.

To make TCR beta libraries, researchers used iRepertoire HTBI primers and Arm-PCR of CDR3 regions. MiXCR, run by TCRdb on the multiplex PCR reads, gives a single entry per CDR3 protein. The sample carries hundreds of thousands of distinct CDR3 sequences, about 20% recorded once. Documented time point: persistent/refractory GD, antithyroid drugs over 5 years with positive TRAb. There was RNA extracted from PBMCs, and the TCR library was made from it. In each case, Graves' disease was diagnosed per American Thyroid Association guidelines. Germline assignment: CDR1 LGHDT and CDR2 YNNKEL (reference sequence). The V end was cut by 4 bases, the J end by 2 bases, with 14 bases between. CDR3 length equals 15 residues. Regarding the study as a whole: The study found lower TCR diversity in persistent Graves' patients than in newly diagnosed ones.

This specimen was peripheral blood mononuclear cells (PBMCs), taken when the disease was refractory, from a patient treated with antithyroid drugs. The chain uses TRBV3-1 and TRBJ1-1, with no clear D. The receptor was isolated from a female donor with Graves disease. CDR3 coding DNA: TGTGCCAGCAGCCCTGAACTACATACTAACACTGAAGCTTTCTTT. Translating gives CASSPELHTNTEAFF.